Listed here is a single TCR beta chain. Its antigen is unidentified. This entry comes from a study of OX40 agonist ivuxolimab in advanced cancers. The assay was immunoSEQ multiplex PCR, and TCRdb's table has in-frame clones only and misses some. The data hold about 39,000 clones, with roughly 90% observed a single time. Germline CDR1 MNHNY, CDR2 SVGAGI (reference sequence). The CDR3 is made up of 14 amino acids. V was clipped by 7 bases and J by 5 bases, with 17 bases between them. The study's findings and limits: Clones of CD4+ and CD8+ blood T cells grew by week 6 at doses of 0.1 to 3.0 mg/kg.

This clonotype was obtained from an adult with an advanced solid tumor such as melanoma, head and neck, liver or kidney cancer. The material sequenced was CD4+ or CD8+ T cells sorted from blood, taken in a trial of the OX40 agonist ivuxolimab. The chain recombines TRBV6-6 with TRBJ2-5; no firm D call. The CDR3 spells CASTSDPSWETQYF. The CDR3 DNA is TGTGCCAGCACCTCGGATCCTAGTTGGGAGACCCAGTACTTC.